These T cell receptor beta chains were read from a single sample in a study of blood T cell repertoires in COVID-19. Sequencing used immunoSEQ multiplex PCR; TCRdb keeps in-frame clones, though not all of them. Of 100,000 to 150,000 clones detected, approximately 86% appear once; the ten largest clones hold over 7%. The sample consisted of peripheral blood. The receptors were sampled from a human donor in a cohort sampled during active COVID-19. CDR3s include the opening cysteine and the closing phenylalanine or tryptophan. A D gene is named only where the DNA matches it firmly. For some rows the clone size is stated as once, few or many, or as a class when expanded; others skip it.

v_gene	abundance	d_gene	j_gene	CDR3aa	CDR3nt
TRBV19	NA	NA	TRBJ2-7	CASSINPAGRGNEQYF	TGTGCCAGTAGTATCAACCCGGCAGGCAGGGGAAACGAGCAGTACTTC
TRBV25-1	NA	TRBD2	TRBJ2-3	CASSSPSGLAVVDTQYF	TGTGCCAGCAGTAGCCCCTCGGGACTAGCCGTAGTAGATACGCAGTATTTT
TRBV14	NA	NA	TRBJ2-7	CASSQDGAYEQYF	TGTGCCAGCAGCCAAGATGGAGCCTACGAGCAGTACTTC
TRBV9	NA	TRBD2	TRBJ2-2	CASSAGLAENTGELFF	TGTGCCAGCAGCGCGGGACTAGCGGAGAACACCGGGGAGCTGTTTTTT
TRBV3-1/TRBV3-2	many	NA	TRBJ1-3	CASSPPRRSSGNTIYF	TGTGCCAGCAGCCCCCCACGTAGGAGCTCTGGAAACACCATATATTTT
TRBV4-1	NA	NA	TRBJ2-3	CASSPGRADTQYF	TGCGCCAGCAGCCCGGGAAGGGCAGATACGCAGTATTTT
TRBV16	NA	TRBD1	TRBJ1-5	CASSQRRGQGNQPQHF	TGTGCCAGCAGCCAGCGCCGGGGACAGGGAAATCAGCCCCAGCATTTT
TRBV5-5	NA	TRBD1	TRBJ1-2	CASSPGTGLEGYTF	TGTGCCAGCAGTCCCGGGACAGGGCTGGAGGGCTACACCTTC
TRBV6-5	once	NA	TRBJ2-7	CASSLTFSYEQYF	TGTGCCAGCAGCCTAACTTTTTCCTACGAGCAGTACTTC
TRBV18	NA	TRBD1	TRBJ2-3	CASSPTGQSTDTQYF	TGTGCCAGCTCACCAACGGGACAGAGCACAGATACGCAGTATTTT
TRBV7-9	NA	NA	TRBJ2-4	CASEEAKNIQYF	TGTGCCAGCGAGGAGGCCAAAAACATTCAGTACTTC
TRBV10-3	few	TRBD2	TRBJ2-3	CAISESLAGGTDTQYF	TGTGCCATCAGTGAGAGTCTAGCGGGGGGCACAGATACGCAGTATTTT
TRBV14	NA	NA	TRBJ2-7	CASSPNQVYEQYF	TGTGCCAGCAGCCCAAATCAGGTCTACGAGCAGTACTTC
TRBV6-4	NA	TRBD2	TRBJ2-1	CASSQGTSGSNEQFF	TGTGCCAGCAGTCAAGGGACTAGCGGGAGCAATGAGCAGTTCTTC
TRBV18	NA	TRBD1	TRBJ1-5	CASSPGTGLNQPQHF	TGTGCCAGCTCACCTGGGACAGGTCTAAATCAGCCCCAGCATTTT
TRBV27	NA	NA	TRBJ1-1	CASAGPENTEAFF	TGTGCCAGCGCGGGACCGGAGAACACTGAAGCTTTCTTT
TRBV5-8	once	TRBD2	TRBJ2-3	CASSLVAGGDTQYF	TGTGCCAGCAGCTTGGTAGCGGGAGGTGATACGCAGTATTTT
TRBV20-1	NA	NA	TRBJ1-2	CSASGGSGTQRGYTF	TGCAGTGCTAGTGGCGGTTCGGGAACACAGAGGGGCTACACCTTC
TRBV28	NA	NA	TRBJ1-5	CASRYGRGVQPQHF	TGTGCCAGCAGGTACGGCAGGGGCGTTCAGCCCCAGCATTTT
TRBV5-5	NA	TRBD1	TRBJ1-1	CASSLTGGTTEAFF	TGTGCCAGCAGCTTGACAGGGGGTACCACTGAAGCTTTCTTT
TRBV7-2	once	TRBD1	TRBJ2-5	CASRRTGKRETQYF	TGTGCCAGCAGGCGGACAGGGAAGAGGGAGACCCAGTACTTC
TRBV19	once	NA	TRBJ1-2	CASTTDRRNNYGYTF	TGTGCCAGTACCACCGACAGGCGTAATAACTATGGCTACACCTTC
TRBV5-5	NA	TRBD1	TRBJ2-1	CASSSPSTGGGLNNEQFF	TGTGCCAGCAGCTCCCCTTCGACAGGGGGAGGCCTCAACAATGAGCAGTTCTTC
TRBV19	NA	TRBD1	TRBJ1-1	CASSIERQGEAFF	TGTGCCAGTAGTATAGAGCGACAGGGTGAAGCTTTCTTT
TRBV18	NA	NA	TRBJ2-5	CASSPYSPQETQYF	TGTGCCAGCTCACCATACAGTCCCCAAGAGACCCAGTACTTC
TRBV5-4	NA	NA	TRBJ1-2	CASSLRGIANYGYTF	TGTGCCAGCAGCTTGAGGGGGATAGCTAACTATGGCTACACCTTC
TRBV30	NA	TRBD1	TRBJ2-2	CACRAGTANTGELFF	TGTGCCTGCCGAGCCGGGACAGCGAACACCGGGGAGCTGTTTTTT
TRBV10-3	NA	TRBD1	TRBJ1-1	CAITVDRMNTEAFF	TGTGCCATCACCGTGGACAGGATGAACACTGAAGCTTTCTTT
TRBV28	NA	NA	TRBJ2-2	CAIERMNTGELFF	TGTGCCATCGAGCGGATGAACACCGGGGAGCTGTTTTTT
TRBV4-1	NA	NA	TRBJ1-3	CASSRFSDSGNTIYF	TGCGCCAGCAGCCGATTTTCAGATTCTGGAAACACCATATATTTT
TRBV18	once	NA	TRBJ2-2	CASSPPVTGELFF	TGTGCCAGCTCACCTCCCGTCACCGGGGAGCTGTTTTTT
TRBV11-3	few	TRBD2	TRBJ2-6	CASSLVQGLAGAGANVLTF	TGTGCCAGCAGCTTAGTCCAAGGACTAGCGGGAGCTGGGGCCAACGTCCTGACTTTC
TRBV18	NA	TRBD2	TRBJ2-3	CASSRERGSIGDTQYF	TGTGCCAGCTCACGAGAGCGGGGGTCCATTGGAGATACGCAGTATTTT
TRBV5-1	NA	NA	TRBJ1-2	CASRPIQENYYGYTF	TGCGCCAGCAGACCTATCCAGGAAAACTACTATGGCTACACCTTC
TRBV7-2	NA	TRBD2	TRBJ2-3	CASSFLADIQSDTQYF	TGTGCCAGCAGTTTCCTAGCGGATATCCAGTCGGATACGCAGTATTTT
TRBV29-1	NA	NA	TRBJ2-5	CSAKQETQYF	TGCAGCGCCAAACAAGAGACCCAGTACTTC
TRBV28	NA	NA	TRBJ2-5	CASISSTFQETQYF	TGTGCCAGCATCTCCTCGACATTCCAAGAGACCCAGTACTTC
TRBV19	NA	TRBD2	TRBJ2-4	CASTPQGGGNIQYF	TGTGCCAGTACACCCCAGGGCGGGGGAAACATTCAGTACTTC
TRBV10-1	NA	TRBD2	TRBJ2-1	CASVVAGAYNEQFF	TGCGCCAGCGTCGTGGCGGGAGCCTACAATGAGCAGTTCTTC
TRBV19	NA	TRBD2	TRBJ2-1	CASTSTSTSGGANEQFF	TGTGCCAGTACCTCCACCTCCACTAGCGGGGGGGCAAATGAGCAGTTCTTC
TRBV6-4	NA	NA	TRBJ2-2	CASSDGAGSGELFF	TGTGCCAGCAGTGACGGGGCTGGCTCCGGGGAGCTGTTTTTT
TRBV2	NA	TRBD1	TRBJ1-6	CASSVYTGATNSPLHF	TGTGCCAGCAGTGTATACACAGGGGCTACTAATTCACCCCTCCACTTT
TRBV12-3/TRBV12-4	once	NA	TRBJ1-5	CASSGTGQPQHF	TGTGCCAGCTCGGGGACTGGTCAGCCCCAGCATTTT
TRBV29-1	NA	TRBD1	TRBJ2-2	CSVDGTGNTGELFF	TGCAGCGTTGACGGGACAGGGAACACCGGGGAGCTGTTTTTT
TRBV18	NA	NA	TRBJ1-1	CASSPTRDTEAFF	TGTGCCAGCTCACCGACTCGGGATACCGAAGCTTTCTTT
TRBV6-6	few	NA	TRBJ1-1	CASSSQGRDTEAFF	TGTGCCAGCAGCTCCCAGGGGAGGGACACTGAAGCTTTCTTT
TRBV7-2	NA	TRBD2	TRBJ2-2	CASSSAGGVNTGELFF	TGTGCCAGCAGCTCCGCGGGAGGGGTGAACACCGGGGAGCTGTTTTTT
TRBV27	NA	NA	TRBJ1-5	CASSLSRVNQPQHF	TGTGCCAGCAGTTTATCCAGGGTAAATCAGCCCCAGCATTTT
TRBV10-2	NA	NA	TRBJ2-3	CASSVRLASLTDTQYF	TGCGCCAGCAGTGTCCGTCTAGCTTCCCTGACAGATACGCAGTATTTT
TRBV18	NA	NA	TRBJ2-1	CASSQPNEQFF	TGTGCCAGCTCACAGCCCAATGAGCAGTTCTTC
TRBV3-1/TRBV3-2	NA	NA	TRBJ1-5	CASSQGVGRFQHF	TGTGCCAGCAGCCAAGGGGTAGGCAGGTTTCAGCATTTT
TRBV5-8	NA	TRBD1	TRBJ1-4	CASSKGQGTNEKLFF	TGTGCCAGCAGCAAGGGACAGGGAACTAATGAAAAACTGTTTTTT
TRBV6-5	once	TRBD1	TRBJ1-3	CASSYLGRGRGNTIYF	TGTGCCAGCAGTTACCTGGGCAGGGGGCGCGGAAACACCATATATTTT
TRBV11-3	NA	TRBD2	TRBJ2-1	CASGASGSYNEQFF	TGTGCCAGCGGCGCTAGCGGGAGTTACAATGAGCAGTTCTTC